The entry below describes one T cell receptor (beta chain). The antigen remains undetermined. The data were obtained in a study of blood T cells in healthy people across ages. Regarding the study as a whole: Researchers deemed the diversity estimates from one million T cells underestimates.

A second PCR of 7 to 11 cycles used a sample-barcoded 5' primer and a J-beta primer mix. With 12 random nucleotides, a template-switch adaptor tagged each individual cDNA molecule. TCRdb re-called the 5' RACE reads through MiXCR, storing one row per CDR3 protein. The sample lists 710,000 or so distinct CDR3 sequences; roughly 20% were seen once. Every sample yielded at least 7 million isolated PBMCs. Sequencing was done on a sample of blood. The source of this sequence is a man aged 70 or older in good health.

In nucleotides, the CDR3 is TGTGCCAGCAAAAGAGGAGTAGGGGCGAAAAATCAGCCCCAGCATTTT. Amino acid sequence: CASKRGVGAKNQPQHF. This chain connects TRBV6-6 to TRBJ1-5; maybe TRBD1 (5 bases). The germline CDR1 and CDR2 sequences are MNHNY and SVGAGI (reference sequence). V was shortened by 7 bases and J by 4 bases, with 20 bases between the two germline ends. This CDR3 is 16 amino acids long.